Sequencing of this T cell receptor beta chain was carried out in a study of T cells in tumors after PD-1 blockade. Tumor or blood genomic DNA was sequenced, with inputs of about 600 ng to 6,004 ng. Comments on this clone: Its antigen is still unknown.

Repertoires were generated with immunoSEQ multiplex PCR, while TCRdb's copy carries only in-frame clones and drops some. The profile shows approximately 50,000 clones, under 85% of them singletons. Study-level findings and limits: Blood contained 40% to 50% of the tumor's TCR clonotypes.

The input for sequencing was PBMCs, taken before anti-PD-1 therapy. This TCR came from a human donor with advanced basal cell or squamous cell carcinoma (not recorded which).

Here the CDR3 DNA reads TGTGCCAGCATCCCGCCCCCAGCTAGCGGGTCCTACGAGCAGTACTTC. This gives the protein CASIPPPASGSYEQYF. This chain joins TRBV28 and TRBJ2-7; 8 nucleotides line up with TRBD2. This CDR3 spans 16 amino acids. The J segment lost 1 base and the V segment lost 7 bases, leaving 12 bases of the junction unmatched. Germline CDR1 is MDHEN and CDR2 is SYDVKM.